The present entry profiles one TCR beta chain with its context. No antigen is known for it. TCRdb processed the 5' RACE reads anew with MiXCR; each CDR3 protein has one entry. The table includes over 350,000 distinct CDR3 sequences, around a sixth detected once. The data were obtained in a study of T-cell memory formation after mild COVID-19. The V segment lost 6 bases and the J segment 7 bases; nucleotides outside the gene matches: 11. The CDR3 totals 14 residues. Per the germline V gene, CDR1 is ENHRY and CDR2 is SYGVKD. Findings and limits, study-wide: Contracting clones from day 15 to 85 had balanced CD4/CD8; later expanders favoured CD4+. Some responding clones appeared in pre-infection memory, suggesting cross-reactive memory joined. Mainly in CM and EM were contracting CD4+ clones; CD8+ were in EMRA.

This clonotype was obtained from a man aged 18 to 29 who had mild COVID-19 (a few samples of this study predate the infection). Cell type and time point are not known. The chain carries TRBV10-3 and TRBJ1-1, with 7 bases matching TRBD1. Material for sequencing was PBMCs or a T cell subset sorted from them (not recorded which). CDR3: CAISDPGTAIEAFF. CDR3 coding DNA: TGTGCCATCAGCGATCCCGGGACAGCGATTGAAGCTTTCTTT.